These T cell receptor beta chains were read from a single sample in a study of blood T cell repertoires in COVID-19. Sequencing was performed with immunoSEQ multiplex PCR; in TCRdb, only in-frame clones are kept and a portion is missing. Altogether 60,000 to 80,000 clones are present, over 85% being singletons, with the ten largest covering around 6%. The material sequenced was peripheral blood. The receptors derive from a human donor in a cohort sampled during active COVID-19. CDR3s include the opening cysteine and the closing phenylalanine or tryptophan. D genes are given only for firm matches. The listing skips clone size in some rows; elsewhere it reads once, few, many or a size class.

- | TRBJ2-7 | TRBD1 | TRBV15 | TGTGCCACCAGCAGAGACGCCGGGACAGCCCCCTACGAGCAGTACTTC | CATSRDAGTAPYEQYF
- | TRBJ1-2 | - | TRBV28 | TGTGCCAGCAGTTTAGGGGGGGCATCAAACTATGGCTACACCTTC | CASSLGGASNYGYTF
- | TRBJ2-1 | TRBD2 | TRBV28 | TGTGCCAGCAGTTTAGCGGGGGGGTCCTACAATGAGCAGTTCTTC | CASSLAGGSYNEQFF
- | TRBJ1-3 | TRBD1 | TRBV9 | TGTGCCAGCGGGCGGGACAGCCTCTCTGGAAACACCATATATTTT | CASGRDSLSGNTIYF
once | TRBJ2-1 | - | TRBV7-6 | TGTGCCAGCAGCTTAGTAGCTGATGAGCAGTTCTTC | CASSLVADEQFF
- | TRBJ1-1 | - | TRBV16 | TGTGCCAGCAGCCAATTGAGGCAGAGAGCCAACACTGAAGCTTTCTTT | CASSQLRQRANTEAFF
- | TRBJ2-1 | - | TRBV9 | TGTGCCAGCAGCTTCTCCCAGGGGACGGCATACAATGAGCAGTTCTTC | CASSFSQGTAYNEQFF
- | TRBJ1-2 | TRBD1 | TRBV9 | TGTGCCAGCAGCGTAGCTGGAGGGAAGACAGGGTATGGCTACACCTTC | CASSVAGGKTGYGYTF
- | TRBJ2-7 | - | TRBV5-6 | TGTGCCAGCAGCTTGCCAGGGAGGTCGCACGAGCAGTACTTC | CASSLPGRSHEQYF
- | TRBJ2-5 | - | TRBV6-5 | TGTGCCACCTTACTGACGGCGACGCGGGAGACCCAGTACTTC | CATLLTATRETQYF
few | TRBJ2-7 | TRBD2 | TRBV6-2/TRBV6-3 | TGTGCCAGCAGTTACTCGCGGCGTCTCCTAGCGGGATCAGGGCAGTACTTC | CASSYSRRLLAGSGQYF
- | TRBJ2-1 | - | TRBV5-4 | TGTGCCAGCATGATAGGACAAAGGGATGAGCAGTTCTTC | CASMIGQRDEQFF
few | TRBJ1-5 | - | TRBV3-1/TRBV3-2 | TGTGCCAGCAGCCAAGCGCGGATCGGGCCCCAGCATTTT | CASSQARIGPQHF
- | TRBJ2-2 | TRBD1 | TRBV19 | TGTGCCAGTAGTGCCCGGACAGGGGGCTTCACCGGGGAGCTGTTTTTT | CASSARTGGFTGELFF
- | TRBJ1-1 | - | TRBV27 | TGTGCCAGCAGGGAGACAGGAAGAGAGACTGAAGCTTTCTTT | CASRETGRETEAFF
- | TRBJ2-6 | - | TRBV3-1/TRBV3-2 | TGTGCCAGCAGCCCACTAGGAGGTTCAGGGGCCAACGTCCTGACTTTC | CASSPLGGSGANVLTF
- | TRBJ2-7 | TRBD2 | TRBV7-6 | TGTGCCAGCAGCTTAGGTTTCGCGGCTAGCGGGGGAGGCGAGCAGTACTTC | CASSLGFAASGGGEQYF
- | TRBJ1-4 | TRBD1 | TRBV29-1 | TGCAGCGTTGAAGATAAACAGGGGGAACTGTTTTTT | CSVEDKQGELFF
once | TRBJ2-7 | - | TRBV18 | TGTGCCAGCTCACCAGCACTAATCTACGAGCAGTACTTC | CASSPALIYEQYF
once | TRBJ2-1 | - | TRBV11-2 | TGTGCCAGCAGTCATAGAAGGATGGGAGACATGAATGAGCAGTTCTTC | CASSHRRMGDMNEQFF
medium-sized | TRBJ2-7 | - | TRBV7-6 | TGTGCCAGCAGCTCAAACGCGGCGGGTCCAGGCTACGAGCAGTACTTC | CASSSNAAGPGYEQYF
- | TRBJ1-2 | - | TRBV19 | TGTGCCAGTAAAGGAGACCCCAAAGGTGGCTACACCTTC | CASKGDPKGGYTF
- | TRBJ1-4 | - | TRBV27 | TGTGCCAGCAGTCCCCAGGGACTTACTCGGCACGAAAAACTGTTTTTT | CASSPQGLTRHEKLFF